This T cell receptor beta chain was observed in a study of beta chain features in type 1 diabetes. General study findings and limits: Insertion counts at VDJ junctions were lower in type 1 diabetes patients, who also showed more deletions there. Type 1 diabetes patients had moderately but significantly shorter TCRB CDR3s in all four CD4+ subsets. PCR, the amplification step, might favor shorter templates, equally in patients and controls.

The germline V and J ends were trimmed by 1 base and 1 base, with 8 bases remaining between them. In germline, CDR1 is SEHNR, CDR2 FQNEAQ (reference sequence). The CDR3 runs 14 residues. On this clone itself: The antigen is not known.

Sequencing targeted expressed TCRB transcripts, as all isolated RNA had been reverse transcribed. Naive, central memory and regulatory T cell samples produced a mean of roughly 3.5 million reads. Only in-frame clones appear in the TCRdb table, and some are missing; sequencing was by immunoSEQ multiplex PCR. The repertoire holds 250,000 to 300,000 clones, with around 24% as singletons. This sequence joins TRBV7-9 and TRBJ2-7; D is possibly TRBD1 (5 bases). Sequenced input: naive CD4+ T cells from blood. This receptor was obtained from a woman in her twenties or thirties with type 1 diabetes. CDR3 sequence: CASSLVSGSYEQYF. CDR3 sequence (DNA): TGTGCCAGCAGCTTAGTGTCAGGGTCCTACGAGCAGTACTTC.